Listed below are T cell receptor beta chains from one sample, sequenced in a study of T-cell memory formation after mild COVID-19. TCRdb fed the 5' RACE reads into MiXCR, producing one record per CDR3 protein. The data contain under 550,000 distinct CDR3 sequences, about 18% of them singletons. The sequenced sample consisted of PBMCs or a T cell subset sorted from them (not recorded which). These receptor sequences come from an adult woman who had mild COVID-19 (a few samples of this study predate the infection). Cell type and time point are not known. The CDR3 runs from the conserved cysteine through the conserved F or W. D genes are given only for firm matches. Some rows mark clone size as missing; the rest say once, few, many or name a class of expanded clone.

V gene	D gene	clone size	J gene	CDR3 DNA	CDR3 protein
TRBV4-3	-	many	TRBJ1-6	TGCGCCAGCAGCCATTGGTATAACGAGGAACCCCTCCACTTT	CASSHWYNEEPLHF
TRBV2	-	many	TRBJ2-2	TGTGCCAGCAGTAAGAACACCGGGGAGCTGTTTTTT	CASSKNTGELFF
TRBV15	TRBD1	-	TRBJ2-7	TGTGCCACCAGCAGCCATTTGGGACAGGTCTACGAGCAGTACTTC	CATSSHLGQVYEQYF
TRBV18	TRBD1	-	TRBJ1-2	TGTGCCAGCGCAGACTCCGGGACAGGGGGCGCGTTCTATGGCTACACCTTC	CASADSGTGGAFYGYTF
TRBV15	-	many	TRBJ1-4	TGTGCCACATCGGGGGATATCCGAAAAAAACTGTTTTTT	CATSGDIRKKLFF
TRBV7-8	TRBD2	-	TRBJ2-3	TGTGCCAGCAGCTTAGGTTTAGGGACTAGCCCCGAGAAGGGGGTGCAGTATTTT	CASSLGLGTSPEKGVQYF
TRBV6-5	-	-	TRBJ2-5	TGTGCCAGCAGTTACTCGACTTATGCCCCCGCAGAGACCCAGTACTTC	CASSYSTYAPAETQYF
TRBV20-1	-	-	TRBJ1-6	TGCAGTGCGCATACCGCAGGGTTCGGTAATTCACCCCTCCACTTT	CSAHTAGFGNSPLHF
TRBV20-1	-	-	TRBJ2-1	TGCAGTGCTAGAGATCTGAGGGAATTTTCCTACAATGAGCAGTTCTTC	CSARDLREFSYNEQFF
TRBV11-3	-	few	TRBJ1-2	TGTGCCAGCAGGCTCCGGACAGATTATGGCTACACCTTC	CASRLRTDYGYTF
TRBV12-3/TRBV12-4	-	few	TRBJ1-2	TGTGCCAGCCCCTGGGCCTATGGCTACACCTTC	CASPWAYGYTF
TRBV20-1	-	-	TRBJ1-5	TGCAGTGCTAGAGAGAGGGGCAGGGGTCAGCCCCAGCATTTT	CSARERGRGQPQHF
TRBV12-3/TRBV12-4	-	-	TRBJ2-7	TGTGCCAGCAGGCGAGGGGGGGCGCGTGAGCAGTACTTC	CASRRGGAREQYF
TRBV5-1	-	-	TRBJ1-1	TGCGCCAGCAGCTCCCCCGACAGGTTGAACACTGAAGCTTTCTTT	CASSSPDRLNTEAFF
TRBV11-2	TRBD2	many	TRBJ2-7	TGTGCCAGCAGCCAGCTAGCGGGATTAGCCTCCGAGCAGTACTTC	CASSQLAGLASEQYF
TRBV29-1	-	-	TRBJ2-1	TGCAGCGTCTGGGACCACAATGAGCAGTTCTTC	CSVWDHNEQFF
TRBV4-1	TRBD1	few	TRBJ1-1	TGCGCCAGCAGCCCGGTAACAGGGGGCGGAGGCACTGAAGCTTTCTTT	CASSPVTGGGGTEAFF
TRBV6-6	TRBD2	few	TRBJ2-3	TGTGCCAGCAGTTACGCGGCGGGGGGGGCAGATACGCAGTATTTT	CASSYAAGGADTQYF
TRBV25-1	TRBD1	-	TRBJ1-2	TGTGCCAGCAGTGGCTGGACAGGGGATGGCTACACCTTC	CASSGWTGDGYTF
TRBV7-9	TRBD1	-	TRBJ1-4	TGTGCCAGCAGCATCCAGGGGGGGAAACTGTTTTTT	CASSIQGGKLFF
TRBV29-1	-	-	TRBJ2-7	TGCAGCGTTTTAGAGTATAGGGAGTCAACCTACGAGCAGTACTTC	CSVLEYRESTYEQYF
TRBV14	-	few	TRBJ2-2	TGTGCCAGCAGCCCCCACGGGGGCGGTTCGACCGGGGAGCTGTTTTTT	CASSPHGGGSTGELFF
TRBV7-3	-	-	TRBJ2-2	TGTGCCAGCAGCCAGGGCGGGCGGTCGAACACCGGGGAGCTGTTTTTT	CASSQGGRSNTGELFF
TRBV6-6	TRBD1	-	TRBJ1-1	TGTGCCAGCAGTTATGCAGGGGGGGACACTGAAGCTTTCTTT	CASSYAGGDTEAFF
TRBV4-1	-	-	TRBJ2-1	TGCGCCAGCAGCCAAGATCGATCGGAGGCGGGCTACAATGAGCAGTTCTTC	CASSQDRSEAGYNEQFF
TRBV6-2/TRBV6-3	TRBD1	-	TRBJ1-6	TGTGCCAGCAGTCCAGTCGGACAGGCCCATTCACCCCTCCACTTT	CASSPVGQAHSPLHF
TRBV12-3/TRBV12-4	-	many	TRBJ2-1	TGTGCCAGCACCAAAGGGGGGGTTGGCGGTAATGAGCAGTTCTTC	CASTKGGVGGNEQFF
TRBV18	-	many	TRBJ2-5	TGTGCCAGCTCACCTTCCCTCGGCGAGACCCAGTACTTC	CASSPSLGETQYF
TRBV5-6	-	few	TRBJ1-4	TGTGCCAGCAGCTTGGCACAGCTACATAATGAAAAACTGTTTTTT	CASSLAQLHNEKLFF
TRBV20-1	-	-	TRBJ2-5	TGCAGTGCCAGGAAAGAGACCCAGTACTTC	CSARKETQYF
TRBV7-9	TRBD1	many	TRBJ1-1	TGTGCCAGCAGCCCACCCTTTGGACAGGGGGCCAACACTGAAGCTTTCTTT	CASSPPFGQGANTEAFF
TRBV6-6	-	few	TRBJ2-3	TGTGCCAGCAGTAGCCCGGATTATACGCAGTATTTT	CASSSPDYTQYF
TRBV5-1	-	-	TRBJ2-3	TGCGCCAGCAGCTTGACAGGGTCGGGAGATACGCAGTATTTT	CASSLTGSGDTQYF
TRBV3-1	-	-	TRBJ1-2	TGTGCCAGCAGCCAAGCAGGGGCGGCGGGCTACACCTTC	CASSQAGAAGYTF
TRBV7-3	-	few	TRBJ2-4	TGTGCCAGCAGCTTAACTTGCGTTAGATTGGACGCCCCGTTGGTGAGGTACTTC	CASSLTCVRLDAPLVRYF